This passage covers 6 T cell receptor beta chains from one sample sequenced in a study of shared clonotypes between healthy human individuals. Clones were sequenced by immunoSEQ multiplex PCR, and TCRdb holds only the in-frame ones, with some missing. The sample shows a few million clones, 85% to 95% of them seen only once. The source material was naive CD4+ T cells from PBMCs. Subset here: CD45RA+ positively selected. The receptors were gathered from a man between 18 and 29 years old in good health. Some clones in this sample may be carry-over from other donors' samples.

The V call is TRBV28, the J call TRBJ2-3; D is ambiguous. Trimming removed 6 bases at V and 0 bases at J, with 22 bases between. Germline V gene data show CDR1 as MDHEN and CDR2 as SYDVKM. CDR3 length: 18 residues. The CDR3 region is CASSSQIAAGTSTDTQYF. The DNA of the CDR3 is TGTGCCAGCAGCTCTCAGATAGCCGCCGGAACTAGCACAGATACGCAGTATTTT.

The chain uses TRBV7-2 and TRBJ1-2, with 8 bases lining up with TRBD1. The CDR3 runs to 18 residues. Per the germline V gene, CDR1 is SGHTA and CDR2 is FQGNSA. V lost 1 base, J lost 4 bases, and 14 bases stayed unmatched. CDR3 amino acids: CASSLVSGGVAPLYGYTF. In DNA form, the CDR3 reads TGTGCCAGCAGCTTAGTCTCAGGGGGCGTTGCCCCCCTCTATGGCTACACCTTC.

The rearrangement joins TRBV7-2 to TRBJ1-6; D is possibly TRBD1 (6 bases). The CDR3 runs to 17 residues. CDR1 and CDR2 from the germline V gene are SGHTA and FQGNSA. V shed 5 bases and J shed 10 bases, with 24 bases lying between them. Written as DNA, the CDR3 is TGTGCCAGCAGCCAGCGCCGGGACAATAAACGGCGATCACCCCTCCACTTT. Translating gives CASSQRRDNKRRSPLHF.

This sequence joins TRBV25-1 and TRBJ1-3; D is undetermined. This CDR3 contains 14 residues. Germline CDR1 is MGHDK and CDR2 is SYGVNS. V shed 6 bases and J shed 0 bases, with 9 bases lying between them. The DNA for the CDR3 is TGTGCCAGCAGATCAGGAGCCTCTGGAAACACCATATATTTT. Protein: CASRSGASGNTIYF. Variable domain in full (rest from reference TRBV25-1 and TRBJ1-3): EADIYQTPRYLVIGTGKKITLECSQTMGHDKMYWYQQDPGMELHLIHYSYGVNSTEKGDLSSESTVSRIRTEHFPLTLESARPSHTSQYLCASRSGASGNTIYFGEGSWLTVV.

V usage is TRBV4-2 and J usage is TRBJ2-7; tentative D call: TRBD2 (5 bases). The CDR3 is made up of 17 amino acids. Germline V lookup: CDR1 LGHNA, CDR2 YNFKEQ. The ends were cut back, 0 bases at V and 2 bases at J, with 17 bases in the middle. Here the CDR3 reads CASSQDVFGADTYEQYF. As DNA, the CDR3 is TGTGCCAGCAGCCAAGATGTCTTCGGAGCGGATACCTACGAGCAGTACTTC.

The chain has TRBV29-1 and TRBJ2-3; D unresolved. This CDR3 spans 14 amino acids. Trimming removed 4 bases from V and 0 bases from J, with 11 bases in between. Germline V gene data show CDR1 as SQVTM and CDR2 as ANQGSEA. For the CDR3, the DNA is TGCAGCGTTGGCTATCGGCTTAGCACAGATACGCAGTATTTT. Encoded protein: CSVGYRLSTDTQYF.